The following is a TCR beta chain sequence with its context. The data stem from a study of blood T cell repertoires in COVID-19. Turning to the study itself: Sample material is recorded as cDNA or gDNA derived from T cells, B-cell-depleted T cells, or PBMCs.

The method was immunoSEQ multiplex PCR; TCRdb's version includes in-frame clones alone and lacks a portion of them. The repertoire includes approximately 170,000 clones, more than 90% of them detected once, and over 15% sits in the top ten. The TCR sequence derives from a man between 60 and 75 years old with active or convalescent COVID-19. Material for sequencing was peripheral blood.

CDR3 nucleotide sequence: TGTGCCAGCAGCTCCGACAGGGGGTTGTTCACTGAAGCTTTCTTT. Translation: CASSSDRGLFTEAFF. This chain links TRBV7-9 with TRBJ1-1; TRBD1 matches at 9 bases. The CDR3 loop spans 15 amino acids. V shed 4 bases and J 4 bases; nucleotides not matched to a gene: 7. Per the germline V gene, CDR1 is SEHNR and CDR2 is FQNEAQ (reference sequence).